The entry below gives a single T cell receptor (beta chain) sequence along with its context. This sample is part of a study of CD8 T cells in ankylosing spondylitis. Libraries of TCR beta came from quantitative 5'-RACE with molecular barcodes. One entry per CDR3 protein, called by TCRdb with MiXCR from the 5' RACE reads. The sample lists a few hundred thousand distinct CDR3 sequences, 20% occurring once. Trimming removed 6 bases from V and 2 bases from J; junction bases left unmatched: 2. The CDR3 is 13 residues long. The rearrangement links TRBV12-3 or TRBV12-4 to TRBJ2-7; 9 bases agree with TRBD1. What was sequenced was blood, either unsorted or a sorted T cell fraction (not recorded which). The origin of this receptor is a male donor with ankylosing spondylitis or in good health (not recorded which). DNA for the CDR3: TGTGCCAGCAGCCGACAGGGGGCCTACGAGCAGTACGTC. Translating it yields CASSRQGAYEQYV.